The rows below give T cell receptor beta chains drawn from one sample of a study of cytomegalovirus exposure and HLA in healthy donors. The table came from immunoSEQ multiplex PCR; TCRdb's copy has only in-frame clones and leaves some out. The table shows 150,000 or so clones, with 75% to 80% occurring only once. Sequencing input: PBMCs. These receptors were collected from a woman between 50 and 59 years old in good health and CMV-seropositive. CDR3s include the opening cysteine and the closing phenylalanine or tryptophan. Each record gives: clone size, D gene, J gene, V gene, CDR3 protein, CDR3 DNA. The D gene is left open where the match is weak. Rows may omit the clone size; those that give it use once, few, many or a size class.

few,-,TRBJ1-4,TRBV4-1,CASSQDPGRDEKLFF,TGCGCCAGCAGCCAAGATCCAGGGAGGGATGAAAAACTGTTTTTT
-,TRBD2,TRBJ2-1,TRBV18,CASSPPSGRVYNEQFF,TGTGCCAGCTCACCACCTAGCGGGAGAGTGTACAATGAGCAGTTCTTC
few,-,TRBJ1-1,TRBV6-6,CASSYIGVGTEAFF,TGTGCCAGCAGTTACATAGGGGTCGGCACTGAAGCTTTCTTT
-,-,TRBJ1-2,TRBV2,CASSEGTSVYTF,TGTGCCAGCAGTGAAGGGACATCTGTGTACACCTTC
-,TRBD1,TRBJ2-7,TRBV7-9,CASSLDRGFYYEQYF,TGTGCCAGCAGCTTAGACAGGGGATTTTATTACGAGCAGTACTTC
-,TRBD2,TRBJ2-2,TRBV19,CASKVRGGGNTGELFF,TGTGCCAGTAAAGTTAGGGGCGGGGGGAACACCGGGGAGCTGTTTTTT
-,TRBD1,TRBJ2-1,TRBV29-1,CSGRRQQGINEQFF,TGCAGCGGACGGAGACAACAGGGGATTAATGAGCAGTTCTTC
few,TRBD1,TRBJ2-2,TRBV5-1,CASSLPEQGAGELFF,TGCGCCAGCAGCCTGCCCGAACAGGGGGCCGGGGAGCTGTTTTTT
-,-,TRBJ1-4,TRBV29-1,CSALKAGRDEKLFF,TGCAGCGCTTTAAAGGCGGGGAGGGATGAAAAACTGTTTTTT
-,-,TRBJ1-5,TRBV6-6,CASSLSGGNQPQHF,TGTGCCAGCAGCCTTTCGGGAGGCAATCAGCCCCAGCATTTT
-,TRBD1,TRBJ1-1,TRBV6-5,CASTLGQGNTEAFF,TGTGCCAGCACCCTGGGACAGGGGAACACTGAAGCTTTCTTT
once,TRBD1,TRBJ2-7,TRBV10-3,CAIRQGANEQYF,TGTGCCATCCGCCAGGGGGCCAACGAGCAGTACTTC
-,-,TRBJ2-7,TRBV2,CASSYVRDTPYEQYF,TGTGCCAGCAGCTACGTACGGGACACCCCCTACGAGCAGTACTTC
-,-,TRBJ1-1,TRBV7-8,CASSWAPRGANTEAFF,TGTGCCAGCAGCTGGGCCCCTCGGGGAGCTAACACTGAAGCTTTCTTT
-,TRBD2,TRBJ2-2,TRBV6-6,CASSRGTSGSGGELFF,TGTGCCAGCAGTCGCGGGACTAGCGGGAGCGGCGGGGAGCTGTTTTTT
-,TRBD1,TRBJ1-6,TRBV4-3,CASSQEIPGGAGSPLHF,TGCGCCAGCAGCCAAGAAATTCCAGGGGGCGCTGGTTCACCCCTCCACTTT
-,TRBD1,TRBJ1-1,TRBV7-2,CASTITSGQGAEAFF,TGTGCCAGCACCATAACCTCCGGACAGGGGGCTGAAGCTTTCTTT
-,TRBD2,TRBJ2-5,TRBV27,CASSDSGRAMETQYF,TGTGCCAGCAGTGATAGCGGGAGGGCCATGGAGACCCAGTACTTC
-,TRBD2,TRBJ2-1,TRBV7-3,CASSRSGSGNNEQFF,TGTGCCAGCAGCCGATCCGGGAGCGGGAACAATGAGCAGTTCTTC
-,TRBD1,TRBJ2-7,TRBV19,CASSGDSPYEQYF,TGTGCCAGTAGCGGGGACAGCCCCTACGAGCAGTACTTC
many,TRBD2,TRBJ2-7,TRBV11-2,CASSFEGTSGKYEQYF,TGTGCCAGCAGCTTCGAGGGGACTAGCGGGAAATACGAGCAGTACTTC
-,TRBD1,TRBJ1-2,TRBV2,CASRPNRGSNYGYTF,TGTGCCAGCAGACCCAACAGGGGATCTAACTATGGCTACACCTTC
-,-,TRBJ1-1,TRBV7-6,CASSLAQDTEAFF,TGTGCCAGCAGCTTAGCCCAGGACACTGAAGCTTTCTTT
-,-,TRBJ2-7,TRBV29-1,CSVAWAGDSYEQYF,TGCAGCGTAGCCTGGGCGGGCGATTCCTACGAGCAGTACTTC
-,TRBD1,TRBJ1-4,TRBV30,CAWNGQGGSEKLFF,TGTGCCTGGAATGGACAGGGTGGTTCGGAAAAACTGTTTTTT
-,TRBD1,TRBJ2-7,TRBV20-1,CSVTGVDEQYF,TGCAGTGTCACAGGGGTAGACGAGCAGTACTTC
-,TRBD1,TRBJ1-1,TRBV28,CASWAGGWVNTEAFF,TGTGCCAGCTGGGCAGGGGGCTGGGTGAACACTGAAGCTTTCTTT
-,-,TRBJ2-7,TRBV28,CASSLLAGSYEQYF,TGTGCCAGCAGTTTACTAGCAGGCTCCTACGAGCAGTACTTC
-,TRBD1,TRBJ2-7,TRBV7-9,CTTGTGPYEQYF,TGTACCACCGGGACAGGGCCCTACGAGCAGTACTTC
-,-,TRBJ1-1,TRBV25-1,CASSDHGGGTEAFF,TGTGCCAGCAGTGACCATGGGGGGGGCACTGAAGCTTTCTTT
-,-,TRBJ1-5,TRBV4-1,CASSQVEEGQPQHF,TGCGCCAGCAGCCAAGTGGAGGAAGGTCAGCCCCAGCATTTT
-,TRBD1,TRBJ1-2,TRBV9,CASSAEGQIYGYTF,TGTGCCAGCAGCGCCGAGGGACAGATCTATGGCTACACCTTC
-,TRBD1,TRBJ1-4,TRBV2,CASSPQGAREKLFF,TGTGCCAGCAGTCCCCAGGGGGCGCGTGAAAAACTGTTTTTT
few,TRBD1,TRBJ1-4,TRBV15,CATSLGATGINEKLFF,TGTGCCACCAGCCTCGGCGCGACAGGGATTAATGAAAAACTGTTTTTT
-,TRBD1,TRBJ2-7,TRBV28,CASNPGQGTYEQYF,TGTGCCAGCAACCCGGGACAGGGAACCTACGAGCAGTACTTC
-,TRBD1,TRBJ1-6,TRBV5-1,CASSSDRGLASPLHF,TGCGCCAGCAGCTCTGACAGGGGGCTGGCTTCACCCCTCCACTTT
-,-,TRBJ2-3,TRBV12-5,CASAEGRHTSSTDTQYF,TGTGCTAGTGCAGAAGGCAGGCATACAAGTAGCACAGATACGCAGTATTTT
-,TRBD2,TRBJ2-5,TRBV5-1,CASSLATSGIPETQYF,TGCGCCAGCAGCTTGGCCACTAGCGGGATACCAGAGACCCAGTACTTC
-,TRBD2,TRBJ2-1,TRBV15,CATSKEASGIYNEQFF,TGTGCCACCAGCAAGGAGGCTAGCGGGATATACAATGAGCAGTTCTTC
-,TRBD2,TRBJ2-5,TRBV5-1,CASSLAGTTEETQYF,TGCGCCAGCAGCTTGGCTGGGACTACCGAAGAGACCCAGTACTTC
-,-,TRBJ1-2,TRBV2,CASSSQQGTLSAGYTF,TGTGCCAGCAGTTCCCAACAGGGCACCCTCTCGGCTGGCTACACCTTC
-,-,TRBJ2-7,TRBV7-2,CASSLASRGSHEQYF,TGTGCCAGCAGCTTAGCTAGCCGTGGTTCCCACGAGCAGTACTTC
-,TRBD2,TRBJ2-1,TRBV15,CATSVSGTPSYNEQFF,TGTGCCACCAGCGTTAGCGGGACTCCCTCCTACAATGAGCAGTTCTTC
-,-,TRBJ2-1,TRBV2,CASSMGVFNEQFF,TGTGCCAGCAGTATGGGAGTTTTCAATGAGCAGTTCTTC
once,-,TRBJ1-3,TRBV7-2,CASSARTGSSGNTIYF,TGTGCCAGCAGCGCACGAACAGGGAGCTCTGGAAACACCATATATTTT
-,TRBD1,TRBJ1-2,TRBV4-1,CASSPDRGLYGYTF,TGCGCCAGCAGCCCCGACAGGGGATTATATGGCTACACCTTC
-,TRBD2,TRBJ2-2,TRBV12-5,CASGFSAGGPNGELFF,TGTGCTAGTGGTTTTTCCGCGGGAGGGCCAAACGGGGAGCTGTTTTTT
-,TRBD1,TRBJ2-7,TRBV15,CATSRLPGQGYYEQYF,TGTGCCACCAGCAGACTACCGGGACAGGGGTACTACGAGCAGTACTTC
-,TRBD1,TRBJ1-5,TRBV5-1,CASPRTGGSYQPQHF,TGCGCCAGCCCACGGACAGGGGGCTCTTATCAGCCCCAGCATTTT
few,-,TRBJ2-7,TRBV5-1,CASSLIGVNYEQYF,TGCGCCAGCAGCTTGATAGGGGTGAACTACGAGCAGTACTTC
-,-,TRBJ1-6,TRBV7-8,CASSLEQDRVSPLRF,TGTGCCAGCAGCTTAGAGCAGGATAGAGTTTCACCCCTCCGCTTT
-,TRBD2,TRBJ2-3,TRBV5-4,CASSLAGGLALDTQYF,TGTGCCAGCAGCTTGGCGGGGGGACTAGCATTAGATACGCAGTATTTT
-,-,TRBJ2-3,TRBV18,CASSFYREDTQYF,TGTGCCAGCTCATTCTACAGGGAAGATACGCAGTATTTT
-,-,TRBJ2-7,TRBV6-5,CASRTDRPPYEQYF,TGTGCCAGCAGAACAGACAGACCACCCTACGAGCAGTACTTC
once,-,TRBJ1-1,TRBV7-6,CASSLDRNTEAFF,TGTGCCAGCAGCCTGGACAGGAACACTGAAGCTTTCTTT
-,-,TRBJ2-1,TRBV6-6,CASSYSGQGRGEQFF,TGTGCCAGCAGTTACTCTGGGCAGGGCCGCGGTGAGCAGTTCTTC